A selection of T cell receptor beta chains follows, all from one sample in a study of T cell repertoires in cytomegalovirus infection. In TCRdb, the reads were re-called with MiXCR into one record per CDR3 protein. The sample records fewer than 1,000,000 distinct CDR3 sequences, less than 40% being singletons. These receptors lack a known antigen. The sample consisted of cultured CD8+ T cells from PBMCs, taken from culture after CMV antigen stimulation. These receptor sequences come from a human donor in good health (CMV status not recorded). Some clones in this sample may be carry-over from other donors' samples. Each CDR3 is given with its conserved first and last residue. The order of the fields is CDR3 length, D gene, clone size, J gene, V gene, CDR3 DNA, CDR3 protein. D genes are given only for firm matches. Only some rows state a clone size, as once, few, many or a class for expanded clones.

>14|-|few|TRBJ1-5|TRBV7-9
TGTGCCAGCAGCTTAGCATCGGGGGATCAGCCCCAGCATTTT
CASSLASGDQPQHF
>17|-|once|TRBJ1-3|TRBV19
TGTGCCAGTAGTCTACGGCGCCGGGACCGAGAAGGAAACACCATATATTTT
CASSLRRRDREGNTIYF
>14|-|many|TRBJ2-3|TRBV7-6
TGTGCCAGCAGCGGACGACGGGGCCCAGATACGCAGTATTTT
CASSGRRGPDTQYF
>15|-|few|TRBJ2-2|TRBV28
TGTGCCAGCAGTTTTCCGGGGGCTGGAACCGGGGAGCTGTTTTTT
CASSFPGAGTGELFF
>13|-|many|TRBJ2-2|TRBV4-2
TGTGCCAGCAGCCCCTGGAGTGTCGGGGAGCTGTTTTTT
CASSPWSVGELFF
>16|-|many|TRBJ1-1|TRBV7-9
TGTGCCAGCAGCTTAGCGTTGGGTCAGGAGAACACTGAAGCTTTCTTT
CASSLALGQENTEAFF
>17|TRBD1|many|TRBJ2-2|TRBV6-1
TGTGCCAGCAGGAACCGCCGGGACAGGGGGCGCCCCGGGGAGCTGTTTTTT
CASRNRRDRGRPGELFF
>14|-|few|TRBJ1-1|TRBV7-9
TGTGCCAGCAGCCCCAGGGGAAGTGGCACTGAAGCTTTCTTT
CASSPRGSGTEAFF
>13|TRBD1|-|TRBJ1-2|TRBV12-3/TRBV12-4
TGTGCCAGCAGGGGGACAGCCTCTAGAGGCTACACCTTC
CASRGTASRGYTF
>14|-|-|TRBJ2-3|TRBV19
TGTGCCAGTAGTTTCGGACAGCCCACAGATACGCAGTATTTT
CASSFGQPTDTQYF
>19|TRBD2|many|TRBJ2-2|TRBV19
TGTGCCAGTAGTAAAAGGATACTAGCGGGGGCCGCGAACACCGGGGAGCTGTTTTTT
CASSKRILAGAANTGELFF
>13|TRBD1|many|TRBJ1-2|TRBV7-6
TGTGCCAGCAGCTCGACAGGGGGCAATGGCTACACCTTC
CASSSTGGNGYTF
>13|TRBD1|-|TRBJ2-7|TRBV6-2/TRBV6-3
TGTGCCAGCTCGGGACAGGAATCCTACGAGCAGTACTTC
CASSGQESYEQYF
>15|TRBD1|-|TRBJ2-7|TRBV10-3
TGTGCCATCACCGCCAGACAGGGGGCTAGCTACGAGCAGTACTTC
CAITARQGASYEQYF
>15|-|-|TRBJ1-4|TRBV7-6
TGTGCCAGCAGCCCAGTAGTAGATATGAGTGAAAAACTGTTTTTT
CASSPVVDMSEKLFF
>17|-|many|TRBJ2-1|TRBV7-8
TGTGCCAGCAGCTCCCCGGGAAGCGGTAACTCCTACAATGAGCAGTTCTTC
CASSSPGSGNSYNEQFF
>13|-|many|TRBJ2-3|TRBV7-2
TGTGCCAGCAGCTCCCTCGAGGAGGATACGCAGTATTTT
CASSSLEEDTQYF
>14|-|-|TRBJ2-7|TRBV11-2
TGTGCCAGCAGCTCAGCCGGGTCTACCTACGAGCAGTACTTC
CASSSAGSTYEQYF
>13|-|few|TRBJ1-1|TRBV7-8
TGTGCCAGCATCTCACCCGGGGAGGCTGAAGCTTTCTTT
CASISPGEAEAFF
>14|-|-|TRBJ1-2|TRBV29-1
TGCAGCGTCGGGTGGAGGGCGGGGGCAGGTGGCTACACCTTC
CSVGWRAGAGGYTF
>16|TRBD1|-|TRBJ1-4|TRBV10-3
TGTGCCATCAGGACCGGGACAGGGGGCGTCGATGAAAAACTGTTTTTT
CAIRTGTGGVDEKLFF
>11|-|-|TRBJ1-4|TRBV6-1
TGTGCCAGCCGCATTCCGACCAAACTGTTTTTT
CASRIPTKLFF
>13|-|many|TRBJ2-7|TRBV7-2
TGTGCCAGCAGCTCCCTTGGATCCTACGAGCAGTACTTC
CASSSLGSYEQYF
>17|-|-|TRBJ2-1|TRBV5-4
TGTGCCAGCAGCTTGGCCGAAGTCGGGACCTCCTACAATGAGCAGTTCTTC
CASSLAEVGTSYNEQFF
>17|TRBD1|-|TRBJ1-5|TRBV2
TGTGCCAGCAGTTACTGGGACAGTTCCAATGTTGATCAGCCCCAGCATTTT
CASSYWDSSNVDQPQHF
>13|-|-|TRBJ2-7|TRBV6-8
TGTGCCAGCACGGACGGTTCCTCCTACGAGCAGTACTTC
CASTDGSSYEQYF
>16|TRBD1|few|TRBJ1-2|TRBV7-8
TGTGCCAGCACCCTGACAGGGAAGATCTTCAACTATGGCTACACCTTC
CASTLTGKIFNYGYTF
>14|-|-|TRBJ1-4|TRBV27
TGTGCCAGCAGCCAACCGGGTTATAATGAAAAACTGTTTTTT
CASSQPGYNEKLFF
>12|-|many|TRBJ1-1|TRBV7-9
TGTGCCAGCAGCAAGAGGGGGGAGAGGGCTTTCTTT
CASSKRGERAFF
>15|-|-|TRBJ2-5|TRBV18
TGTGCCAGCTCACTCCCAGAACAATGGCGAGAGACCCAGTACTTC
CASSLPEQWRETQYF
>15|-|-|TRBJ2-5|TRBV7-6
TGTGCCAGCAGCTTAGTTCCGGGAAAACAAGAGACCCAGTACTTC
CASSLVPGKQETQYF
>12|-|few|TRBJ2-5|TRBV7-8
TGTGCCACCCTCCGGGGACCAGAGACCCAGTACTTC
CATLRGPETQYF
>15|-|few|TRBJ2-1|TRBV6-5
TGTGCCAGCGGTGACGGGGACAAACCCTACAATGAGCAGTTCTTC
CASGDGDKPYNEQFF
>12|-|few|TRBJ2-3|TRBV27
TGTGCCAGCAGTTCGGTATCAGATACGCAGTATTTT
CASSSVSDTQYF
>14|-|-|TRBJ1-3|TRBV6-5
TGTGCCAGCACCTCCGAGAGCTCTGGAAACACCATATATTTT
CASTSESSGNTIYF